These T cell receptor beta chains were read from a single sample in a study of Ad26.COV2.S vaccination and SARS-CoV-2 variants. Repertoires were generated with immunoSEQ multiplex PCR, while TCRdb's copy carries only in-frame clones and drops some. The sample records 380,000 or so clones, roughly 89% being singletons. The sample in question was peripheral blood, obtained in a trial of Ad26.COV2.S vaccine versus placebo. The receptors come from a person aged 18 to 59 who received the Ad26.COV2.S COVID-19 vaccine or a placebo. Both conserved end residues are part of each CDR3. Fields, in order: D gene, J gene, V gene, CDR3 protein. D genes are given only for firm matches.

D gene: TRBD1; J gene: TRBJ1-2; V gene: TRBV5-5; CDR3 protein: CASSSLARGGNNYGYTF
D gene: NA; J gene: TRBJ1-1; V gene: TRBV3-1/TRBV3-2; CDR3 protein: CASSQSRLNTEAFF
D gene: TRBD1; J gene: TRBJ2-2; V gene: TRBV5-1; CDR3 protein: CASSLPTGRDESNTGELFF
D gene: NA; J gene: TRBJ2-7; V gene: TRBV11-2; CDR3 protein: CASSFSFDRTYEQYF
D gene: NA; J gene: TRBJ1-3; V gene: TRBV3-1/TRBV3-2; CDR3 protein: CASSPQGAGNTIYF
D gene: NA; J gene: TRBJ1-3; V gene: TRBV9; CDR3 protein: CASGRGGGFSGNTIYF
D gene: TRBD1; J gene: TRBJ2-1; V gene: TRBV27; CDR3 protein: CASTPGRQGVNEQFF
D gene: NA; J gene: TRBJ2-1; V gene: TRBV7-9; CDR3 protein: CASSPQGSNEQFF
D gene: TRBD1; J gene: TRBJ2-5; V gene: TRBV14; CDR3 protein: CASSQDRGRMETQYF
D gene: TRBD1; J gene: TRBJ2-1; V gene: TRBV28; CDR3 protein: CASSYEQGARNEQFF
D gene: NA; J gene: TRBJ2-3; V gene: TRBV30; CDR3 protein: CAWVTMDTQYF
D gene: NA; J gene: TRBJ1-2; V gene: TRBV30; CDR3 protein: CAWRGITYGYTF
D gene: NA; J gene: TRBJ1-1; V gene: TRBV3-1/TRBV3-2; CDR3 protein: CASSQDRTMNTEAFF
D gene: NA; J gene: TRBJ1-4; V gene: TRBV27; CDR3 protein: CASSLPDEKLFF
D gene: NA; J gene: TRBJ1-6; V gene: TRBV30; CDR3 protein: CAWSGQTGYNSPLHF
D gene: NA; J gene: TRBJ1-5; V gene: TRBV28; CDR3 protein: CASSLRQGRNQPQHF
D gene: TRBD2; J gene: TRBJ2-5; V gene: TRBV29-1; CDR3 protein: CSVEDGGLAGGRETQYF
D gene: TRBD2; J gene: TRBJ2-2; V gene: TRBV10-1; CDR3 protein: CASSETGTSAGELFF
D gene: NA; J gene: TRBJ2-4; V gene: TRBV4-3; CDR3 protein: CASSQDREGGIQYF
D gene: NA; J gene: TRBJ1-1; V gene: TRBV27; CDR3 protein: CASSLGANTEAFF
D gene: TRBD2; J gene: TRBJ2-7; V gene: TRBV5-5; CDR3 protein: CASSLGLAGLYEQYF
D gene: NA; J gene: TRBJ2-7; V gene: TRBV27; CDR3 protein: CASSLSPGRRYEQYF
D gene: NA; J gene: TRBJ2-1; V gene: TRBV18; CDR3 protein: CASSATTTYTEQFF
D gene: NA; J gene: TRBJ2-7; V gene: TRBV4-3; CDR3 protein: CASSQDTKKRRGREEQYF
D gene: TRBD2; J gene: TRBJ2-1; V gene: TRBV29-1; CDR3 protein: CSGGRGGSYNEQFF
D gene: NA; J gene: TRBJ1-1; V gene: TRBV5-6; CDR3 protein: CASSIQGRTEAFF
D gene: NA; J gene: TRBJ2-1; V gene: TRBV28; CDR3 protein: CASSPARRPSYNEQFF
D gene: TRBD1; J gene: TRBJ1-5; V gene: TRBV19; CDR3 protein: CASSSPRDRGTYSNQPQHF
D gene: NA; J gene: TRBJ1-3; V gene: TRBV7-9; CDR3 protein: CASSKGPTGTGNTIYF
D gene: NA; J gene: TRBJ2-7; V gene: TRBV2; CDR3 protein: CASSEYNPAYEQYF
D gene: TRBD2; J gene: TRBJ2-1; V gene: TRBV6-5; CDR3 protein: CATRTSGYNEQFF
D gene: NA; J gene: TRBJ1-3; V gene: TRBV9; CDR3 protein: CASSVDAGAGNTIYF
D gene: TRBD1; J gene: TRBJ2-7; V gene: TRBV6-1; CDR3 protein: CASSETGEISYEQYF
D gene: NA; J gene: TRBJ2-7; V gene: TRBV2; CDR3 protein: CASSSHNEQYF
D gene: NA; J gene: TRBJ1-1; V gene: TRBV13; CDR3 protein: CASSERGWRTEAFF
D gene: NA; J gene: TRBJ1-2; V gene: TRBV3-1/TRBV3-2; CDR3 protein: CASSQDRYGYTF
D gene: NA; J gene: TRBJ1-6; V gene: TRBV7-9; CDR3 protein: CASSQSSYNSPLHF